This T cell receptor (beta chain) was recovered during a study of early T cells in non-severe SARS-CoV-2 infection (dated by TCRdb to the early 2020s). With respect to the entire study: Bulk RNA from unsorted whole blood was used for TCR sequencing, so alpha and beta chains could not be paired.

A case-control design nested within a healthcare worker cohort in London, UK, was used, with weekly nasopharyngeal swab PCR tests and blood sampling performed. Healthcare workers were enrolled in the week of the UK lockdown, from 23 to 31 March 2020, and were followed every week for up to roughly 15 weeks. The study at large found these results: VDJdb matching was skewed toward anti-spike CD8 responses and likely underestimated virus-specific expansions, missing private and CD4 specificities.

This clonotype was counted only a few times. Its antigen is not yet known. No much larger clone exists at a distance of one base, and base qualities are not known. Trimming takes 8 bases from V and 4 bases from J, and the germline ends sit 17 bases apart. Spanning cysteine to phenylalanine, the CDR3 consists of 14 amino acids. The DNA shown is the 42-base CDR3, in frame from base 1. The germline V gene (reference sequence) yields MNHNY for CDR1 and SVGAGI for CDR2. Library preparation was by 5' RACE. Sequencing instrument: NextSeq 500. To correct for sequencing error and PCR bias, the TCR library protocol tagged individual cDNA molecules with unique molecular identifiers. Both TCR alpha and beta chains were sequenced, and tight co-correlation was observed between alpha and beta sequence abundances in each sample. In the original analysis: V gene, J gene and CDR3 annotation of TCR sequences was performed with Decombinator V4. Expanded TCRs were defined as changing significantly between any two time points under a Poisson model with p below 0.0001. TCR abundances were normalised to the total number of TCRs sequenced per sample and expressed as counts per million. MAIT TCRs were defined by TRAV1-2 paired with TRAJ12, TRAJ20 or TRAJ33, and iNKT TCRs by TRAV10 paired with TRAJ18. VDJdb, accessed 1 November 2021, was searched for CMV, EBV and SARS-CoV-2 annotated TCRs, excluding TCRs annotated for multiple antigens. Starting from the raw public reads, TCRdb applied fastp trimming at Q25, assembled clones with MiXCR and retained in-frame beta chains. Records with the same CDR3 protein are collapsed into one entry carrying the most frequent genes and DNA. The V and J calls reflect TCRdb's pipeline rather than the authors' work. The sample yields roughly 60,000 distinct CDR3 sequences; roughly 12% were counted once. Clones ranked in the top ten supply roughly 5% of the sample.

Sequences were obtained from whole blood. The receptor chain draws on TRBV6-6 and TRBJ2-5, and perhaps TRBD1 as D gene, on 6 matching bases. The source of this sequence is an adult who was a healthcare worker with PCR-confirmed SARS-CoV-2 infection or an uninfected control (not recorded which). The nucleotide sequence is TGTGCCAGCCGCTACAGGGCCTTAGGAGAGACCCAGTACTTC. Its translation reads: CASRYRALGETQYF.